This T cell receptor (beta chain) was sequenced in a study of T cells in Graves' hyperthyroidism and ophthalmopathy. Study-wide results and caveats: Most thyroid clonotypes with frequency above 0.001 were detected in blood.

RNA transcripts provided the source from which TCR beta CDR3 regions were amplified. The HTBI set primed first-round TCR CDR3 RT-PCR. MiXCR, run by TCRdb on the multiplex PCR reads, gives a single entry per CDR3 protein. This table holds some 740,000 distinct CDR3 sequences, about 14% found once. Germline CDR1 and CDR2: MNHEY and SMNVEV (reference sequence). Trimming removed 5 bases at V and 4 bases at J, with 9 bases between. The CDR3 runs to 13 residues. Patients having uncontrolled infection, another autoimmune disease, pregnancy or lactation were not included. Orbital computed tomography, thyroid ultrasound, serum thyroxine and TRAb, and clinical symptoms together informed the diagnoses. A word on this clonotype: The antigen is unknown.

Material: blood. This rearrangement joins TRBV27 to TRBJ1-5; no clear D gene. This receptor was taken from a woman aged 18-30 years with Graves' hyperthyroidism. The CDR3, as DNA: TGTGCCAGCAGTCTAGTCCCGAATCAGCCCCAGCATTTT. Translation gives CASSLVPNQPQHF.